These 16 T cell receptor beta chains originate from one sample sequenced in a study of CD8 T cells in Susac syndrome. A quantity of about 0.45 to 1 ug RNA underwent reverse transcription using random hexamers. MiXCR, run by TCRdb on the immunoSEQ multiplex PCR reads, gives a single entry per CDR3 protein. The repertoire has 150,000 to 200,000 distinct CDR3 sequences, approximately 95% of them found once; the top ten carry around 0.16%. The sequenced material came from CD8+ T cells from PBMCs. These receptors were taken from a human donor with Susac syndrome.

V usage is TRBV7-9 and J usage is TRBJ2-5; the D gene could be TRBD1 or TRBD2 (7 bases each). CDR1 and CDR2 (germline): SEHNR, FQNEAQ (reference sequence). The CDR3 sequence is 14 residues long. The germline V and J ends were trimmed by 5 bases and 2 bases, with 12 bases remaining between them. CDR3: CASSPGGQQETQYF. In DNA, the CDR3 is TGTGCCAGCAGCCCGGGGGGACAGCAAGAGACCCAGTACTTC.

The CDR3 is CASNPEFSGGTDTQYF. The CDR3 nucleotides are TGCGCCAGCAACCCAGAATTTAGCGGGGGGACAGATACGCAGTATTTT. The chain employs TRBV4-1 and TRBJ2-3; the match to TRBD2 covers 10 bases. CDR3 length: 16 residues. Trimming took 7 bases from V and 3 from J; bases not matched to a gene: 10. Looked up from germline, CDR1 is MGHRA and CDR2 is YSYEKL.

CDR3 DNA sequence: TGCAGTGCTCCACTGAGCTCTGGAAACACCATATATTTT. Protein: CSAPLSSGNTIYF. The chain links TRBV20-1 to TRBJ1-3; D is uncertain. V was clipped by 5 bases and J by 0 bases, with 8 bases between them. CDR3 length: 13 residues. Per germline, CDR1 DFQATT and CDR2 SNEGSKA (reference sequence).

V and J are TRBV9 and TRBJ2-5; 11 bases match TRBD2. The CDR3 length is 15 residues. V dropped 2 bases and J dropped 8; count of bases not matched to a gene: 8. From germline, CDR1 is SGDLS and CDR2 YYNGEE. CDR3 region: CASSVPSGGTGTQYF. DNA for the CDR3: TGTGCCAGCAGCGTTCCTAGCGGGGGGACCGGAACCCAGTACTTC. The variable domain in full, completed from reference TRBV9 and TRBJ2-5, reads DSGVTQTPKHLITATGQRVTLRCSPRSGDLSVYWYQQSLDQGLQFLIQYYNGEERAKGNILERFSAQQFPDLHSELNLSSLELGDSALYFCASSVPSGGTGTQYFGPGTRLLVL.

The chain recombines TRBV30 with TRBJ2-3, with 8 nucleotides matching TRBD1. The V and J ends lost 2 bases and 11 bases, in that order; junction bases with no gene match: 3. CDR3 length: 11 residues. In germline, CDR1 is GTSNPN, CDR2 SVGIG (reference sequence). The CDR3 DNA reads as TGTGCCTGGAGTTTAGGGACAGGGCAGTATTTT. Translation: CAWSLGTGQYF.

This chain uses TRBV4-1 with TRBJ2-5; D might be TRBD1 (5 bases). The CDR3 covers 14 residues. The ends were cut back, 1 base at V and 0 bases at J, with 6 bases in the middle. The germline V gene encodes CDR1 MGHRA and CDR2 YSYEKL. The CDR3 DNA sequence: TGCGCCAGCAGCCAAGGACAGTACCAAGAGACCCAGTACTTC. Protein product: CASSQGQYQETQYF.

CDR3 region: CSARTDDYGYTF. The CDR3 DNA sequence: TGCAGTGCGCGAACAGACGACTATGGCTACACCTTC. The chain has TRBV20-1 and TRBJ1-2, with D uncertain. This CDR3 contains 12 residues. The germline V gene encodes CDR1 DFQATT and CDR2 SNEGSKA (reference sequence). V dropped 6 bases and J dropped 3 bases, with 11 bases sitting between them.

This chain connects TRBV28 to TRBJ2-2; TRBD1 is a possible D gene (6 bases). The CDR3 spans 15 residues. The germline V gene encodes CDR1 MDHEN and CDR2 SYDVKM. The V end lost 4 bases, the J end lost 7 bases, and 16 bases lay between the germline ends. For the CDR3, the DNA is TGTGCCAGCAGTTCTTCTCAGGGGACCCTCGGGGAGCTGTTTTTT. This gives the protein CASSSSQGTLGELFF. The full variable domain, with the rest looked up from reference TRBV28 and TRBJ2-2, is DVKVTQSSRYLVKRTGEKVFLECVQDMDHENMFWYRQDPGLGLRLIYFSYDVKMKEKGDIPEGYSVSREKKERFSLILESASTNQTSMYLCASSSSQGTLGELFFGEGSRLTVL.

The rearrangement links TRBV7-8 to TRBJ1-5, with D hard to call. Germline V gene lookup returns CDR1 SGHVS and CDR2 FQNEAQ. Trimming removed 3 bases from V and 5 bases from J, with 11 bases in between. The CDR3 runs to 14 residues. The CDR3 DNA reads as TGTGCCAGCAGCTTTAACACTGGCTATCAGCCCCAGCATTTT. Its translation: CASSFNTGYQPQHF.

The chain joins TRBV9 to TRBJ2-7; tentatively, D is TRBD1 (5 bases). Germline CDR1 SGDLS, CDR2 YYNGEE. Trimming removed 2 bases from V and 1 base from J, with 13 bases in between. The CDR3 spans 15 residues. The CDR3 region is CASSVSWGPSYEQYF. CDR3 coding DNA: TGTGCCAGCAGCGTTTCGTGGGGCCCTTCCTACGAGCAGTACTTC.

This chain connects TRBV7-8 to TRBJ2-1; 13 bases match TRBD2. Germline CDR1 SGHVS, CDR2 FQNEAQ. With V trimmed by 3 bases and J by 9 bases, 8 bases remained unmatched. There are 16 residues in the CDR3. CDR3: CASSFGLAGVDGEQFF. In DNA form, the CDR3 reads TGTGCCAGCAGCTTCGGACTAGCGGGAGTTGACGGTGAGCAGTTCTTC.

The chain joins TRBV25-1 to TRBJ2-1, with D uncertain. With 2 bases removed from V and 7 bases from J, the gap between germline ends came to 12 bases. Germline loops: CDR1 MGHDK, CDR2 SYGVNS. This CDR3 has 14 residues. The CDR3 here is CASSESGVWNEQFF. The CDR3 nucleotides are TGTGCCAGCAGTGAAAGTGGGGTTTGGAATGAGCAGTTCTTC.

This clonotype was seen just once. CDR3 amino acids: CAWNTGDSNQPQHF. The CDR3 DNA is TGTGCCTGGAATACAGGGGATAGCAATCAGCCCCAGCATTTT. V gene TRBV30 combines with J gene TRBJ1-5; 7 bases map to TRBD1. The CDR3 covers 14 residues. V shed 4 bases, J shed 0 bases, and the junction held 3 bases outside the gene matches. From germline, CDR1 is GTSNPN and CDR2 SVGIG (reference sequence).

The chain joins TRBV2 to TRBJ2-7, with D possibly matching TRBD1 (5 bases). Deletions cut 8 bases from V and 4 bases from J, with 18 bases between. The CDR3 extends over 14 amino acids. Germline lookup yields CDR1 SNHLY and CDR2 FYNNEI. The CDR3 coding sequence is TGTGCCAGCGTTGCAGGAAAGAAGGGGTACGAGCAGTACTTC. Translation: CASVAGKKGYEQYF.

The chain couples TRBV5-4 to TRBJ2-3; D possibly uses TRBD1 or TRBD2 (5 bases each). The germline CDR1 and CDR2 sequences are SGHNT and YYREEE (reference sequence). The CDR3 runs to 15 residues. Trimming stripped 3 bases from V and 0 bases from J, with 11 bases between. This CDR3 is CASSSGTPSTDTQYF. The CDR3 DNA follows: TGTGCCAGCAGCTCCGGGACGCCTAGCACAGATACGCAGTATTTT.

The chain has TRBV28 and TRBJ2-7; 8 bases are shared with TRBD1. This CDR3 spans 17 amino acids. V shed 5 bases, J shed 3 bases, and the junction held 15 bases outside the gene matches. Looked up from germline, CDR1 is MDHEN and CDR2 is SYDVKM. The chain's CDR3 is CASSPQDRVSFYYEQYF. CDR3 nucleotide sequence: TGTGCCAGCAGTCCCCAGGACAGGGTCTCTTTCTACTACGAGCAGTACTTC.